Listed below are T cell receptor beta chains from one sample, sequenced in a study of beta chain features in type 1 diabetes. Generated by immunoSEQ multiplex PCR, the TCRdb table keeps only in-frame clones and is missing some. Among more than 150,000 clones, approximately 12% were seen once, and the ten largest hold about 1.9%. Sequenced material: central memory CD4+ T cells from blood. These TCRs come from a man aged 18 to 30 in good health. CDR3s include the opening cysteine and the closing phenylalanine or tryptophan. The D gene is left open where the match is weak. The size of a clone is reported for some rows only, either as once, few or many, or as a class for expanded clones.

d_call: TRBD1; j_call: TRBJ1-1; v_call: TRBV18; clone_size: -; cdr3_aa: CASSPRVGQLMNTEAFF; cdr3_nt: TGTGCCAGCTCACCACGTGTGGGACAGCTCATGAACACTGAAGCTTTCTTT
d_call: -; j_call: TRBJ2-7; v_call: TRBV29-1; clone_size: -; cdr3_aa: CSVDRGGYEQYF; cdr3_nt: TGCAGCGTTGACAGGGGAGGTTACGAGCAGTACTTC
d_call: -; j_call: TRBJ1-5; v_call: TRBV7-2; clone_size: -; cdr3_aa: CASSGGSNQPQHF; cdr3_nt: TGTGCCAGCAGCGGCGGCAGCAATCAGCCCCAGCATTTT
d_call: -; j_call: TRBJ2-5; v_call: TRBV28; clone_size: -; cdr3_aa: CASSVEGWAKTQYF; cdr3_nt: TGTGCCAGCAGCGTGGAGGGGTGGGCGAAGACCCAGTACTTC
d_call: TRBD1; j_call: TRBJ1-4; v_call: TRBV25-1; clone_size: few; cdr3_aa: CASSEGQGATNEKLFF; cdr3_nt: TGTGCCAGCAGTGAGGGACAGGGCGCAACTAATGAAAAACTGTTTTTT
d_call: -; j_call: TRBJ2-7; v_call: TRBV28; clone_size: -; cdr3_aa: CASSAPTGISYEQYF; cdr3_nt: TGTGCCAGCAGTGCCCCGACGGGTATCTCCTACGAGCAGTACTTC
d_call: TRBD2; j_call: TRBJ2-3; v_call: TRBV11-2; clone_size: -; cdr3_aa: CASSPTAGGPDTQYF; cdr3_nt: TGTGCCAGCAGCCCTACTGCGGGGGGCCCAGATACGCAGTATTTT
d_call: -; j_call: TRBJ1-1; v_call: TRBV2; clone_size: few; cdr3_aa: CASSDVNTEAFF; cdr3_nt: TGTGCCAGCAGTGACGTGAACACTGAAGCTTTCTTT
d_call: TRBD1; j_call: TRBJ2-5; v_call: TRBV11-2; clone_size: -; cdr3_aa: CASSAGQGAETQYF; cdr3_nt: TGTGCCAGCAGCGCAGGACAGGGGGCAGAGACCCAGTACTTC
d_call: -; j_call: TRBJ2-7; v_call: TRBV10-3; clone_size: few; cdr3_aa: CAISATSGKPYEQYF; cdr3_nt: TGTGCCATCAGCGCAACCTCCGGGAAACCCTACGAGCAGTACTTC
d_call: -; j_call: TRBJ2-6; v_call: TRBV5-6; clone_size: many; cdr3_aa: CASSPVSRTRDSWANVLTF; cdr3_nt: TGTGCCAGCAGCCCGGTGAGCAGGACAAGGGATTCCTGGGCCAACGTCCTGACTTTC
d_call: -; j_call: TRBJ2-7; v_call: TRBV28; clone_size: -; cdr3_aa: CASSPPGEDSYEQYF; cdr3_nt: TGTGCCAGCAGCCCACCAGGGGAGGACTCCTACGAGCAGTACTTC
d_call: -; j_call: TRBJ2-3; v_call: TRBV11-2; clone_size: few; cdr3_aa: CASSLDPTGTQYF; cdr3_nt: TGTGCCAGCAGCTTAGATCCCACGGGTACGCAGTATTTT
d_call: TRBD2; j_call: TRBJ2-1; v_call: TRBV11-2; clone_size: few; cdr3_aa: CASSFLPGGDNEQFF; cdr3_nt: TGTGCCAGCAGCTTCCTTCCGGGAGGGGACAATGAGCAGTTCTTC
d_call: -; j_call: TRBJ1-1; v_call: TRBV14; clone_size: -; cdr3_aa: CASSQVGGSTEAFF; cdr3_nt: TGTGCCAGCAGCCAAGTTGGGGGGTCCACTGAAGCTTTCTTT
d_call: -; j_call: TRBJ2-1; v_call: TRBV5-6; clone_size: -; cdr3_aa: CASSLGVRSLREQFF; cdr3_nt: TGTGCCAGCAGCTTGGGAGTACGCTCCCTCCGTGAGCAGTTCTTC
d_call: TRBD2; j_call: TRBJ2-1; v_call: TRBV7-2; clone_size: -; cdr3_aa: CASSLTTSGVYNEQFF; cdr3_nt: TGTGCCAGCAGCTTGACGACTAGCGGGGTCTACAATGAGCAGTTCTTC
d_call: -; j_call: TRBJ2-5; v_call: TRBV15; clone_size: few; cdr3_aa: CATSRDLKGGEQYF; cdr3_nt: TGTGCCACCAGCAGAGATCTGAAGGGCGGGGAGCAGTACTTC
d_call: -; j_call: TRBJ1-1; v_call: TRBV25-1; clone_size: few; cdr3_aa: CASSEYKNTEAFF; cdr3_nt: TGTGCCAGCAGTGAATATAAGAACACTGAAGCTTTCTTT
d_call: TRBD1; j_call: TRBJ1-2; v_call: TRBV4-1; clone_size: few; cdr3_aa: CASSLLDRDRHGYTF; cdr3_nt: TGCGCCAGCAGCTTACTGGACAGGGACAGACATGGCTACACCTTC
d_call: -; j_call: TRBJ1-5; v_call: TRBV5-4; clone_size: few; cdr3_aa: CAFGRPNQPQHF; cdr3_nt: TGTGCCTTCGGACGGCCCAATCAGCCCCAGCATTTT
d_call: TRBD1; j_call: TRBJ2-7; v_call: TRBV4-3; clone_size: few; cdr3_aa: CASSQATGVGEQYF; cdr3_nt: TGCGCCAGCAGCCAAGCGACAGGGGTAGGCGAGCAGTACTTC
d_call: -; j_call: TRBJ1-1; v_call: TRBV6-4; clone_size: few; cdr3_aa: CASSANRVGTEAFF; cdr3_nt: TGTGCCAGCAGTGCAAACAGGGTGGGCACTGAAGCTTTCTTT
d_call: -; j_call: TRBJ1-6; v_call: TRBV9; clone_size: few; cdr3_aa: CASSVVPGLDNSPLHF; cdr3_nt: TGTGCCAGCAGCGTAGTCCCGGGGCTGGATAATTCACCCCTCCACTTT
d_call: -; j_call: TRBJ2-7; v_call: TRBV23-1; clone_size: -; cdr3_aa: CASSQSEDREHYEQYF; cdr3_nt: TGCGCCAGCAGTCAATCGGAGGACAGAGAGCACTACGAGCAGTACTTC
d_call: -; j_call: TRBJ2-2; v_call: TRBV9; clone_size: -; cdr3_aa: CASSSRDRNTGELFF; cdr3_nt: TGTGCCAGCAGCTCCCGGGACCGGAACACCGGGGAGCTGTTTTTT
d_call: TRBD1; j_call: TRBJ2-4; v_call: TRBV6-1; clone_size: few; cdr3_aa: CASSESTTGTDLTKNIQYF; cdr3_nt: TGTGCCAGCAGTGAAAGTACCACCGGGACAGATTTAACCAAAAACATTCAGTACTTC
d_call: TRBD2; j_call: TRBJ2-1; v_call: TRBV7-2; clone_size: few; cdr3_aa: CASSLDSGASRFF; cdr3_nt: TGTGCCAGCAGCTTAGACAGCGGGGCCTCACGGTTCTTC
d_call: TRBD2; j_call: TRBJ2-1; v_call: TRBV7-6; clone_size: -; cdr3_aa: CASSLQTRSGLASFHNEQFF; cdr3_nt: TGTGCCAGCAGCTTACAAACTAGGTCGGGACTAGCGAGTTTCCACAATGAGCAGTTCTTC
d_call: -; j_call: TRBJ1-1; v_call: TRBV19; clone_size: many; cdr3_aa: CASSIGAYTEAFF; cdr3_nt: TGTGCCAGTAGTATTGGGGCCTACACTGAAGCTTTCTTT
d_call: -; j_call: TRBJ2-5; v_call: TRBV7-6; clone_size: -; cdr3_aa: CASSLVLGEAETQYF; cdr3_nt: TGCGCCAGCAGCTTAGTCCTGGGGGAGGCGGAGACCCAGTACTTC
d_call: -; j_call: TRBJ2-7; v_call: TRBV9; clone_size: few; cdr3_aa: CASSVGYGEQYF; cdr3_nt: TGTGCCAGCAGCGTAGGGTATGGCGAGCAGTACTTC
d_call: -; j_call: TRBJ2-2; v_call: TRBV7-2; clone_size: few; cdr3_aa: CASSLATTNTGELFF; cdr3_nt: TGTGCCAGCAGCTTAGCAACTACGAACACCGGGGAGCTGTTTTTT
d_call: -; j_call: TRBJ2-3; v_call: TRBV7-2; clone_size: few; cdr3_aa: CASSFTPVGTQYF; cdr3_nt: TGTGCCAGCAGCTTCACTCCGGTTGGTACGCAGTATTTT
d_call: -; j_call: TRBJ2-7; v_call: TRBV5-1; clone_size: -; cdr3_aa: CASSLDGDYEQYF; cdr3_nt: TGCGCCAGCAGCTTGGACGGAGACTACGAGCAGTACTTC
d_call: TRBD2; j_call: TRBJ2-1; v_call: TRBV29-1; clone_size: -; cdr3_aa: CSVRLAGLFDSYNEQFF; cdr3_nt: TGCAGCGTTCGACTAGCGGGACTCTTCGACTCCTACAATGAGCAGTTCTTC
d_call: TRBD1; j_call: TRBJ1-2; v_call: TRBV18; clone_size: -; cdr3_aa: CASSPEGASGYTF; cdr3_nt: TGTGCCAGCTCACCAGAGGGGGCGAGTGGCTACACCTTC
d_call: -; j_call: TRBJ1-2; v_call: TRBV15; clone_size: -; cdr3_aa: CATSRDNYYGYTF; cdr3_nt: TGTGCCACCAGCAGGGACAATTACTATGGCTACACCTTC
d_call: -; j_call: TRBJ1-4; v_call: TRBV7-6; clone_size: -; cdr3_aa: CASSLPTNEKLFF; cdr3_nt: TGTGCCAGCAGCCTTCCAACTAATGAAAAACTGTTTTTT
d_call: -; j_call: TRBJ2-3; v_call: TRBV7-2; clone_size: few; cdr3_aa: CASSRGLNTDTQYF; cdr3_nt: TGTGCCAGCAGCCGCGGGCTAAACACAGATACGCAGTATTTT
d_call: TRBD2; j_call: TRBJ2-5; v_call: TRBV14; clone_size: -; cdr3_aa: CASSRLAGGQVRQYF; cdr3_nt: TGTGCCAGCAGCCGACTAGCGGGGGGTCAGGTGCGGCAGTACTTC
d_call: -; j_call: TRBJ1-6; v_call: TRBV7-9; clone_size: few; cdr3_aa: CASSLAHWNSPLHF; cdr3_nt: TGTGCCAGCAGCTTAGCGCATTGGAATTCACCCCTCCACTTT
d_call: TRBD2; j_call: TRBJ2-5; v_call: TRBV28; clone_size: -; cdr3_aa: CASSQPGGAVKTQYF; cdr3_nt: TGTGCCAGCAGCCAACCGGGGGGGGCGGTAAAGACCCAGTACTTC
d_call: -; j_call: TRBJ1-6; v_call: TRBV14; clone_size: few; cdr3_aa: CASSQGRGYSPLHF; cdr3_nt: TGTGCCAGCAGCCAAGGCAGGGGATATTCACCCCTCCACTTT
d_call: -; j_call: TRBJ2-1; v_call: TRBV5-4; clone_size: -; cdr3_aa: CASSPGGIAGPNEQFF; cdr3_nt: TGTGCCAGCAGTCCAGGGGGGATTGCGGGTCCCAATGAGCAGTTCTTC
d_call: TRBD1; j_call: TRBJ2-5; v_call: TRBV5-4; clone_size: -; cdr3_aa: CASSLARTGKQETQYF; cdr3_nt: TGTGCCAGCAGCTTGGCCAGGACAGGGAAACAAGAGACCCAGTACTTC
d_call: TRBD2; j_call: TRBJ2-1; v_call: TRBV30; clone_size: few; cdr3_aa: CASLRTSGDNEQFF; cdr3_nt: TGTGCCTCCCTCCGGACTAGCGGGGACAATGAGCAGTTCTTC
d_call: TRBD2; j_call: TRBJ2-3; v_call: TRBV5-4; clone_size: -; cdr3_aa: CASSSLGGRPDTQYF; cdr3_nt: TGTGCCAGCAGCTCATTAGGCGGGAGACCAGATACGCAGTATTTT
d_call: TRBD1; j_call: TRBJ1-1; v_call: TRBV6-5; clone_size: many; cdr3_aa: CASSTGDRLNTEAFF; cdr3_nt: TGTGCCAGCAGTACCGGGGACAGGCTGAACACTGAAGCTTTCTTT
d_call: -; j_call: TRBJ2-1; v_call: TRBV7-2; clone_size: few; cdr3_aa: CASSQSGTADVEQFF; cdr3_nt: TGTGCCAGCAGCCAGAGTGGGACGGCCGACGTAGAGCAGTTCTTC
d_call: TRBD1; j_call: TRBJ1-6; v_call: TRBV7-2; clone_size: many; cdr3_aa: CASSSTGGNSPLHF; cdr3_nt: TGTGCCAGCAGCTCCACAGGGGGCAATTCACCCCTCCACTTT
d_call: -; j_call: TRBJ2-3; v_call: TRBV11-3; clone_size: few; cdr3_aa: CASGSQGDTQYF; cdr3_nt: TGTGCCAGCGGATCCCAGGGGGATACGCAGTATTTT
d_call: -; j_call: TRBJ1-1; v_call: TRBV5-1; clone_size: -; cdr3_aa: CASSLEKGSAFF; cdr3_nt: TGCGCCAGCAGCTTGGAAAAGGGTTCAGCTTTCTTT
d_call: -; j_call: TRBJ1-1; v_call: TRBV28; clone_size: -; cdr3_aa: CASSHRLNTEAFF; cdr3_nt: TGTGCCAGCAGTCATCGACTGAACACTGAAGCTTTCTTT
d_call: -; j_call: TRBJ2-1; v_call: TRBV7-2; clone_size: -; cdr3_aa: CASSLVGGGPGNEQFF; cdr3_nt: TGTGCCAGCAGCTTAGTTGGCGGGGGCCCGGGGAATGAGCAGTTCTTC
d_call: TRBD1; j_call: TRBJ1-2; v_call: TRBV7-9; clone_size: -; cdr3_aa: CASSLGSDRVGGYTF; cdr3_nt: TGTGCCAGCAGCTTAGGATCGGACAGGGTCGGAGGCTACACCTTC
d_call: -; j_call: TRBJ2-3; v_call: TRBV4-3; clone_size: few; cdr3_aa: CASSRLGGAATDTQYF; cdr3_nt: TGCGCCAGCAGCCGACTAGGCGGGGCGGCAACAGATACGCAGTATTTT